This T cell receptor (beta chain) was sequenced during a study of T cells in Graves' hyperthyroidism and ophthalmopathy. Amplification of TCR beta CDR3 regions was performed using RNA transcripts as template. The HTBI primer set was used in a first-round RT-PCR of the TCR CDR3. TCRdb itself ran the multiplex PCR reads through MiXCR, one entry per CDR3 protein. The sample lists about 590,000 distinct CDR3 sequences, approximately 14% occurring once. Study results and caveats: Peripheral blood also featured most of the thyroid clonotypes expanded above 0.001.

Trimming took off 0 bases at V and 1 base at J, with 9 bases between the two ends. CDR1 and CDR2 (germline): DFQATT, SNEGSKA (reference sequence). The CDR3 is 15 residues long. In this sample, this clonotype turned up many times. What it recognizes is unknown. The chain joins TRBV20-1 to TRBJ2-2; D is possibly TRBD1 or TRBD2 (5 bases each). This TCR was recovered from a woman aged 25 to 39 with Graves' hyperthyroidism. Sample: blood. For the CDR3, the DNA is TGCAGTGCTAGAGATGGGACGGAGAACACCGGGGAGCTGTTTTTT. Residues: CSARDGTENTGELFF.